Following are 27 T cell receptor beta chains from one sample sequenced in a study of Graves' ophthalmopathy and Graves' hyperthyroidism. Amplified TCR beta CDR3 regions were obtained using RNA transcripts as template. HTBI primers were employed in first-round RT-PCR, then a second-round multiplex PCR followed. A single record per CDR3 protein comes from TCRdb applying MiXCR to the multiplex PCR reads. The sample shows 650,000 to 900,000 distinct CDR3 sequences, 40% of them seen only once. Sequencing was carried out using peripheral blood. These receptors all stem from an adult man with Graves' ophthalmopathy.

The table lists this clonotype with many counts. CDR3 in DNA: TGTGCCAGCAGCGCTAGCGGGAGGTCCTCCTACGAGCAGTACTTC. Protein: CASSASGRSSYEQYF. This sequence joins TRBV2 and TRBJ2-7; 11 bases fit TRBD2. Germline V CDR1 and CDR2: SNHLY, FYNNEI. CDR3 length: 15 amino acids. After removal of 6 bases from V and 0 bases from J, the junction contained 4 bases not matched to a gene. Full variable domain (rest looked up from reference TRBV2 and TRBJ2-7): EPEVTQTPSHQVTQMGQEVILRCVPISNHLYFYWYRQILGQKVEFLVSFYNNEISEKSEIFDDQFSVERPDGSNFTLKIRSTKLEDSAMYFCASSASGRSSYEQYFGPGTRLTVT.

This clonotype occurred a few times. The J gene is TRBJ1-3, the V gene TRBV9; 7 nucleotides match TRBD1. Germline V gives CDR1 SGDLS, CDR2 YYNGEE. After removal of 4 bases from V and 3 bases from J, the junction contained 7 bases not matched to a gene. The CDR3 runs 15 residues. CDR3 in amino acids: CASSPRTGYGNTIYF. CDR3 bases: TGTGCCAGCAGCCCCAGGACAGGATATGGAAACACCATATATTTT.

A note on this clonotype: One end of the junction is discordant with germline, which a read error may explain. This sequence joins TRBV10-3 and TRBJ1-5; D unclear. The length of the CDR3 is 14 residues. Per germline, CDR1 ENHRY and CDR2 SYGVKD. As DNA, the CDR3 is TGTGCCAGCAGTAGTAGGCGTACCGATCAGCCCCAGCATTTT. This gives the protein CASSSRRTDQPQHF.

This clonotype was detected many times. The rearrangement links TRBV12-3 or TRBV12-4 to TRBJ1-1; D unresolved. Trimming took 4 bases from V and 4 from J, leaving 10 bases between them. The CDR3 length is 13 residues. This CDR3 is CASSYRQPTEAFF. The CDR3 nucleotides read TGTGCCAGCAGTTATAGGCAGCCCACTGAAGCTTTCTTT.

This clonotype occurred many times. The chain carries TRBV5-1 and TRBJ2-7; 10 bases match TRBD2. CDR1 SGHRS and CDR2 YFSETQ come from the germline V gene. J gave up 6 bases and V 1 base, and 4 bases lay outside the gene matches. The CDR3 runs to 14 residues. The CDR3 bases are TGCGCCAGCAGCTTGTACCTAGCGGGAGTCGAGCAGTACTTC. As protein: CASSLYLAGVEQYF.

The J gene is TRBJ1-5, the V gene TRBV29-1; a weak D match, TRBD1 (6 bases). The CDR3 runs to 14 residues. V lost 6 bases to trimming and J lost 3 bases, with 15 bases between them. Germline CDR1 and CDR2: SQVTM and ANQGSEA. CDR3 coding DNA: TGCAGCGTGGGACAAGGGATGTACAATCAGCCCCAGCATTTT. It is translated as CSVGQGMYNQPQHF.

This sequence joins TRBV19 and TRBJ2-7; no clear D. Trimming stripped 3 bases from V and 2 bases from J, with 8 bases between. This CDR3 comprises 13 residues. Germline CDR1 LNHDA, CDR2 SQIVND (reference sequence). The CDR3 spells CASSMGKTYEQYF. The CDR3 DNA is TGTGCCAGTAGTATGGGGAAGACCTACGAGCAGTACTTC.

The table lists this clonotype with a few counts. The chain joins TRBV7-9 to TRBJ2-7; D gene unclear. Looked up from germline, CDR1 is SEHNR and CDR2 is FQNEAQ (reference sequence). The CDR3 covers 14 residues. V shed 1 base and J shed 6 bases, with 13 bases lying between them. The CDR3 DNA reads TGTGCCAGCAGCTTAGGTGGAGAGGCTGCCGAGCAGTACTTC. It is translated as CASSLGGEAAEQYF.

This clonotype was seen ten or more times. The gene calls are TRBV2 and TRBJ2-7, with a tentative D call TRBD1 (6 bases). Trimming left V 9 bases short and J 1 base short, with 13 bases between. Germline CDR1 and CDR2: SNHLY and FYNNEI. CDR3 length: 13 residues. Written as DNA, the CDR3 is TGTGCCAGGTCAGGGGACACTTCCTACGAGCAGTACTTC. Its translation: CARSGDTSYEQYF.

The chain links TRBV5-6 to TRBJ1-4, with D possibly TRBD1 on 6 matching bases. The length of the CDR3 is 15 residues. From germline, CDR1 is SGHDT and CDR2 YYEEEE. The ends were cut back, 4 bases at V and 5 bases at J, with 15 bases in the middle. As DNA, the CDR3 is TGTGCCAGCAGCCCCGACAGGATTTTGAATGAAAAACTGTTTTTT. This encodes CASSPDRILNEKLFF. Complete variable domain (other parts from reference TRBV5-6 and TRBJ1-4): DAGVTQSPTHLIKTRGQQVTLRCSPKSGHDTVSWYQQALGQGPQFIFQYYEEEERQRGNFPDRFSGHQFPNYSSELNVNALLLGDSALYLCASSPDRILNEKLFFGSGTQLSVL.

In this sample, this clonotype turned up many times. V and J are TRBV7-7 and TRBJ1-3, with a tentative D call TRBD1 (5 bases). The CDR3 sequence is 17 residues long. Germline CDR1 and CDR2: SSHAT and FNYEAQ (reference sequence). Trimming pared 8 bases from V and 4 bases from J, leaving 24 bases between. The CDR3 protein is CASSAGSGSLSGNTIYF. CDR3 DNA: TGTGCCAGCTCGGCCGGTTCAGGGAGTTTGTCGGGAAACACCATATATTTT.

V and J are TRBV6-5 and TRBJ2-2, with D unresolved. Germline V lookup: CDR1 MNHEY, CDR2 SVGAGI. The CDR3 runs 12 residues. V was cut by 5 bases and J by 7 bases, with 8 bases left in between. The CDR3 DNA reads TGTGCCAGCAGTCGCCACATCGGGGAGCTGTTTTTT. Protein sequence: CASSRHIGELFF.

To note about this clonotype: A much larger clone lies a single base off, so this may be a read error. This sequence joins TRBV20-1 and TRBJ1-5; 7 bases map to TRBD1. The CDR3 is 14 amino acids. Per germline, CDR1 DFQATT and CDR2 SNEGSKA (reference sequence). DNA of the CDR3: TGCAGTGCTAGCTCCGACAGGGACAATCGGCCCCAGCATTTT. Its protein product is CSASSDRDNRPQHF.

In its sample, this clonotype was seen many times. V and J are TRBV19 and TRBJ2-7; 7 bases agree with TRBD1. Germline trimming cut 5 bases from V and 1 base from J; bases unmatched to any gene: 8. CDR3 length: 15 amino acids. Per the germline V gene, CDR1 is LNHDA and CDR2 is SQIVND (reference sequence). CDR3 sequence: CASSVRRDRSYEQYF. CDR3 sequence (DNA): TGTGCCAGTAGTGTTCGCCGGGACAGATCCTACGAGCAGTACTTC.

The V gene is TRBV19, the J gene TRBJ1-1; D possibly corresponds to TRBD1 (5 bases). The V end was cut by 2 bases, the J end by 5 bases, with 18 bases between. Germline lookup yields CDR1 LNHDA and CDR2 SQIVND (reference sequence). The CDR3 has 16 amino acids. CDR3 DNA: TGTGCCAGTAGTATAAGGCAGGGCGCTAAGGATACTGAAGCTTTCTTT. Its translation is CASSIRQGAKDTEAFF. Full variable domain (missing parts from reference TRBV19 and TRBJ1-1): DGGITQSPKYLFRKEGQNVTLSCEQNLNHDAMYWYRQDPGQGLRLIYYSQIVNDFQKGDIAEGYSVSREKKESFPLTVTSAQKNPTAFYLCASSIRQGAKDTEAFFGQGTRLTVV.

This clonotype was recorded at least ten times. This chain connects TRBV20-1 to TRBJ2-7; 8 positions agree with TRBD2. There are 13 residues in the CDR3. V was pared by 6 bases and J by 4 bases, with 8 bases of the junction left unmatched. In germline, CDR1 is DFQATT, CDR2 SNEGSKA (reference sequence). This CDR3 reads CSAPGLATYEQYF. CDR3 DNA sequence: TGCAGTGCCCCAGGACTAGCAACGTACGAGCAGTACTTC.

The chain combines TRBV29-1 with TRBJ2-7; TRBD2 aligns across 8 bases. The CDR3 runs 16 residues. Germline V CDR1 and CDR2: SQVTM, ANQGSEA. Unmatched junction bases numbered 10, after V lost 1 base and J lost 2 bases. Here the CDR3 DNA reads TGCAGCGTTGAAGGCGGGGGGTCTAGCGGTACCTACGAGCAGTACTTC. This codes for CSVEGGGSSGTYEQYF.

In its sample, this clonotype was seen many times. This chain joins TRBV10-3 and TRBJ2-2, with a tentative D call TRBD1 (6 bases). The CDR3 spans 16 residues. V was clipped by 0 bases and J by 6 bases, with 14 bases between them. Germline CDR1 ENHRY, CDR2 SYGVKD. The CDR3 spells CAISESKGDGAGELFF. For the CDR3, the DNA is TGTGCCATCAGTGAGTCGAAGGGGGATGGCGCCGGGGAGCTGTTTTTT.

This chain uses TRBV10-3 with TRBJ2-5; 9 nucleotides match TRBD2. With 5 bases clipped from V and 5 bases from J, the junction kept 9 bases outside the gene matches. The germline V gene encodes CDR1 ENHRY and CDR2 SYGVKD. The CDR3 is 15 amino acids. The CDR3 region has the DNA TGTGCCATCAGTAAACGGCAGGCGGGAGGGGAGACCCAGTACTTC. It yields the protein CAISKRQAGGETQYF.

This clonotype has only one observation. At one boundary the junction diverges from the germline segment, which might be a read error. V gene TRBV9 combines with J gene TRBJ2-6; D may match TRBD1 or TRBD2 (5 bases each). CDR3 length equals 12 residues. Germline lookup yields CDR1 SGDLS and CDR2 YYNGEE. The CDR3 nucleotides are TGTGCCAGCAGCGTTGGGGGCAACGTCCTGACTTTC. Translated: CASSVGGNVLTF.

The chain has TRBV6-5 and TRBJ1-6; D is unresolved. Germline CDR1 is MNHEY and CDR2 is SVGAGI. Trimming took 4 bases from V and 6 from J, leaving 10 bases between them. The CDR3 sequence is 14 residues long. The CDR3 DNA reads TGTGCCAGCAGTTCCCGTGGGAGTAATTCACCCCTCCACTTT. This translates into CASSSRGSNSPLHF.

This rearrangement joins TRBV29-1 to TRBJ2-7; D is unclear. V lost 4 bases, J lost 1 base, and 14 bases lay in between. Germline CDR1 SQVTM, CDR2 ANQGSEA. The CDR3 has 14 residues. CDR3 protein: CSVASDTRSYEQYF. The CDR3 nucleotides read TGCAGCGTTGCGTCAGATACCCGATCCTACGAGCAGTACTTC.

Note on this clonotype: Mismatch with germline at one junction end may stem from a read error. V and J are TRBV2 and TRBJ2-2; D call uncertain. The CDR3 contains 13 residues. Germline lookup yields CDR1 SNHLY and CDR2 FYNNEI. CDR3 protein: CASRATNPGELFF. Written as DNA, the CDR3 is TGTGCCAGCAGGGCCACGAACCCCGGGGAGCTGTTTTTT.

This clonotype turned up a few times. The chain links TRBV6-4 to TRBJ1-4; D is ambiguous. Germline V lookup: CDR1 MRHNA, CDR2 SNTAGT. The CDR3 is made up of 16 amino acids. Deletions cut 8 bases from V and 2 bases from J, with 18 bases between. The chain's CDR3 is CASSPSGYGTNEKLFF. CDR3 nucleotides: TGTGCCAGCTCACCATCGGGGTACGGCACTAATGAAAAACTGTTTTTT.

This clonotype appeared a few times. The CDR3 spells CASSLQLALTDTQYF. The CDR3 DNA reads as TGTGCCAGTAGTCTCCAATTAGCCCTAACAGATACGCAGTATTTT. The gene calls are TRBV19 and TRBJ2-3; D is unresolved. The germline V gene encodes CDR1 LNHDA and CDR2 SQIVND (reference sequence). The V gene lost 5 bases and the J gene lost 3 bases, with 15 bases spanning the gap. The CDR3 length is 15 residues.

The J gene is TRBJ1-1, the V gene TRBV10-3; perhaps TRBD1 as D (6 bases). Trimming removed 10 bases at V and 0 bases at J, with 15 bases between. Germline loops: CDR1 ENHRY, CDR2 SYGVKD. The CDR3 loop spans 14 amino acids. The CDR3 DNA sequence: TGTGCCAGCAATACCGGGACACTGAACACTGAAGCTTTCTTT. This gives the protein CASNTGTLNTEAFF.

The chain combines TRBV20-1 with TRBJ2-2, with D tentatively TRBD1 (6 bases). Germline values: CDR1 DFQATT, CDR2 SNEGSKA (reference sequence). There are 14 residues in the CDR3. The V end was cut by 7 bases, the J end by 1 base, with 13 bases between. CDR3 loop: CSVKDRMNTGELFF. The CDR3 DNA reads as TGCAGTGTTAAGGACAGAATGAACACCGGGGAGCTGTTTTTT.